The clone carrying this T cell receptor beta chain has ten or more counts. Its antigen is not identified. This entry belongs to a study of regulatory T cells in long-lasting Graves disease. Broader study findings: Persistent patients shared more public clonotypes (around 3,000) than new patients (approximately 1,000). TRBV28 was favored in persistent disease, as were TRBJ1-2 and TRBJ2-5.

Between the trimmed V and J ends, which lost 6 bases and 5 bases, there was a span of 13 bases. This CDR3 has 13 residues. Germline CDR1 reads PRHDT; CDR2 reads FYEKMQ (reference sequence). HTBI primers from iRepertoire and Arm-PCR of CDR3 regions yielded the TCR beta libraries. TCRdb itself ran the multiplex PCR reads through MiXCR, one entry per CDR3 protein. This table holds 300,000 to 400,000 distinct CDR3 sequences, roughly 15% found once. Indicated time point: newly diagnosed GD, antithyroid drugs for less than 3 months. PBMC-extracted RNA yielded the TCR library. With EDTA tubes as the receptacles, about 8.1 milliliters of peripheral blood were drawn.

J is TRBJ1-1 and V is TRBV13, with unresolved D. This receptor was taken from a female donor with Graves disease. The specimen was peripheral blood mononuclear cells (PBMCs), collected at new diagnosis, from a patient treated with antithyroid drugs. For the CDR3, the DNA is TGTGCCAGCAGATCCCCGGAAGGGACTGAAGCTTTCTTT. This translates into CASRSPEGTEAFF.